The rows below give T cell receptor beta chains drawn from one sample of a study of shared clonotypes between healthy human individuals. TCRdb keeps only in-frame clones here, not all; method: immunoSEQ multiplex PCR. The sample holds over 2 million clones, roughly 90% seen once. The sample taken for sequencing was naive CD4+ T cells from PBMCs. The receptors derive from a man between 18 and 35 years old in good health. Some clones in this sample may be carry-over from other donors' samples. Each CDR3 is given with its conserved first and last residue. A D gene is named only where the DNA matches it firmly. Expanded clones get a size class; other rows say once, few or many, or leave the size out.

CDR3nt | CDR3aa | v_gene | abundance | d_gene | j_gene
TGTGCCAGCAGCCCGAGACAGGGACTTTACACTGAAGCTTTCTTT | CASSPRQGLYTEAFF | TRBV7-7 | NA | TRBD1 | TRBJ1-1
TGTGCCATCAGTGAGTACCGGGACCCTAACTATGGCTACACCTTC | CAISEYRDPNYGYTF | TRBV10-3 | NA | NA | TRBJ1-2
TGCGCCAGCAGCTTGGAATTAGCCGATACGCAGTATTTT | CASSLELADTQYF | TRBV5-1 | NA | NA | TRBJ2-3
TGTGCCAGCAGCTTAGATACGGACAGGGGCTACGAGCAGTACTTC | CASSLDTDRGYEQYF | TRBV11-2 | NA | TRBD1 | TRBJ2-7
TGTGCCAGCTCGGTGGTCGGAGGGCGCAATGAGCAGTTCTTC | CASSVVGGRNEQFF | TRBV9 | NA | NA | TRBJ2-1
TGTGCCAGCAGGGCCGGAGGGGCCTGGGAGACCCAGTACTTC | CASRAGGAWETQYF | TRBV28 | NA | NA | TRBJ2-5
TGTGCCAGCAGCGTAGGGGAGACAGTACATTCACCCCTCCACTTT | CASSVGETVHSPLHF | TRBV9 | once | NA | TRBJ1-6
TGTGCCAGTAGTTTACAGGGGACCAACACCGGGGAGCTGTTTTTT | CASSLQGTNTGELFF | TRBV19 | NA | TRBD1 | TRBJ2-2
TGTGCCAGCTCACCAGCACGCAAATCCCCACAATACAATGAGCAGTTCTTC | CASSPARKSPQYNEQFF | TRBV18 | NA | NA | TRBJ2-1
TGTGCCAGCAGTTCCCCGACTAGCGGGAGAGCGGGTGAGCAGTTCTTC | CASSSPTSGRAGEQFF | TRBV6-5 | once | TRBD2 | TRBJ2-1
TGCAGCGTTGACAGAGAAGAGGCCTATGGCTACACCTTC | CSVDREEAYGYTF | TRBV29-1 | NA | NA | TRBJ1-2
TGTGCCAGCAGCTCCGGTGGGCAGCCCCAGCATTTT | CASSSGGQPQHF | TRBV7-9 | NA | NA | TRBJ1-5
TGTGCCCAAGGAGGAGCTACCAGCTCCTACAATGAGCAGTTCTTC | CAQGGATSSYNEQFF | TRBV7-9 | NA | NA | TRBJ2-1
TGTGCCAGCAGCTTACGGCGACAAGAGACCCAGTACTTC | CASSLRRQETQYF | TRBV11-2 | NA | NA | TRBJ2-5
TGTGCCTTCAAGACAGCAACTAATGAAAAACTGTTTTTT | CAFKTATNEKLFF | TRBV30 | NA | NA | TRBJ1-4
TGTGCCAGCTCACCGGGACAGGGGCCCTATACTTTCTTT | CASSPGQGPYTFF | TRBV18 | NA | TRBD1 | TRBJ1-1
TGTGCCAGCAGTTCCCTTCCGACTAGCGGGAGGGCCGCAACCCAGCTGTTTTTT | CASSSLPTSGRAATQLFF | TRBV27 | NA | TRBD2 | TRBJ2-2
TGTGCCAGCAGCTTCCCAGGGGGAGGGGGTGAAGCTTTCTTT | CASSFPGGGGEAFF | TRBV4-2 | NA | TRBD1 | TRBJ1-1
TGCGCCAGCAGCTTGGGGGCAGCGGGAGGGCTTAGAGAGACCCAGTACTTC | CASSLGAAGGLRETQYF | TRBV5-1 | NA | TRBD2 | TRBJ2-5
TGTGCCAGCTCTCCACAGGGTTCGACCACCGGGGAGCTGTTTTTT | CASSPQGSTTGELFF | TRBV18 | NA | NA | TRBJ2-2
TGTGCCAGCAGTTTATACCCCCGGGGACCGGAGGCGGCTGGGGCCAACGTCCTGACTTTC | CASSLYPRGPEAAGANVLTF | TRBV28 | once | NA | TRBJ2-6